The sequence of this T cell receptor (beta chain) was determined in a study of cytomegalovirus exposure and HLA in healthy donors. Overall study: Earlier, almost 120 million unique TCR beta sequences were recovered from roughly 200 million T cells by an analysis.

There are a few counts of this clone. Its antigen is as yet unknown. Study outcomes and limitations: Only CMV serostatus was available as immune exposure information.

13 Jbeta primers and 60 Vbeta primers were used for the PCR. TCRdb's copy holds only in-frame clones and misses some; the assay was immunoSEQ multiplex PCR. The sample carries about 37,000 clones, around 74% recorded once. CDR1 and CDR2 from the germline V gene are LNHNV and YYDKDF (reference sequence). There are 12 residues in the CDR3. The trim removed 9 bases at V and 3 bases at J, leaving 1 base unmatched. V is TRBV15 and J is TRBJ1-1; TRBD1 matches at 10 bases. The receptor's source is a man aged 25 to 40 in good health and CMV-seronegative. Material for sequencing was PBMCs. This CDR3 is CATGQGDTEAFF. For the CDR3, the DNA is TGTGCCACAGGACAGGGGGACACTGAAGCTTTCTTT.